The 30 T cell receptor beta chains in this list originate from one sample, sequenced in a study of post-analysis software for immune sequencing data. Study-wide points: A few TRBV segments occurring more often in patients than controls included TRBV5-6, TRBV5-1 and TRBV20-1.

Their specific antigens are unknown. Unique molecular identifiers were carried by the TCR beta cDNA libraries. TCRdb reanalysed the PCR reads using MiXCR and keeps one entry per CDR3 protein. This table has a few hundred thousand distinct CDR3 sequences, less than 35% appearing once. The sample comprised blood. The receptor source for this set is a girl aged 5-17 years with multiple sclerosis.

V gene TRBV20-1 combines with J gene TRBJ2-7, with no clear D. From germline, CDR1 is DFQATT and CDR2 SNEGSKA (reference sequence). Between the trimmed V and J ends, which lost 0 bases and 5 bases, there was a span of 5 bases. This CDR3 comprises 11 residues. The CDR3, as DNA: TGCAGTGCTAGAGACAGAGACGAGCAGTACTTC. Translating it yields CSARDRDEQYF.

Here the CDR3 reads CASSLGALTSTDTQYF. The CDR3 nucleotides are TGTGCCAGCAGCTTAGGGGCCCTTACTAGCACAGATACGCAGTATTTT. The gene calls are TRBV7-8 and TRBJ2-3; D is undetermined. Germline-derived CDR1 and CDR2 are SGHVS and FQNEAQ. There are 16 residues in the CDR3. Trimming removed 1 base from V and 0 bases from J, with 11 bases in between.

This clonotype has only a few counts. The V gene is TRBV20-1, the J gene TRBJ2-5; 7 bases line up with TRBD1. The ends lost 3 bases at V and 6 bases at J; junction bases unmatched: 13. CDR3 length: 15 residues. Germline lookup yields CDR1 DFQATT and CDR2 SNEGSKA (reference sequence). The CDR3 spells CSASPPTGVGKTQYF. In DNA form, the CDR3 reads TGCAGTGCTAGCCCACCTACAGGGGTTGGAAAGACCCAGTACTTC.

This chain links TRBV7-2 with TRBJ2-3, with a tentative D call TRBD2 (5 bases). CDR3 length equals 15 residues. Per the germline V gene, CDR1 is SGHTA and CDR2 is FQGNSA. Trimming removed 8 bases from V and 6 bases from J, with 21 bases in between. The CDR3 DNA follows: TGTGCCAGCGGCCTCAAATCGGGGTCCGATGATACGCAGTATTTT. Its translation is CASGLKSGSDDTQYF.

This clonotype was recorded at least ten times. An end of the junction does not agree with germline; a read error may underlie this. CDR3 DNA: TGTGCCAGCAGCTTAGCCACAGATACGCAGTATTTT. Translated, it gives CASSLATDTQYF. V is TRBV5-1 and J is TRBJ2-3, with D hard to call. Germline assignment: CDR1 SGHRS and CDR2 YFSETQ. The CDR3 covers 12 residues.

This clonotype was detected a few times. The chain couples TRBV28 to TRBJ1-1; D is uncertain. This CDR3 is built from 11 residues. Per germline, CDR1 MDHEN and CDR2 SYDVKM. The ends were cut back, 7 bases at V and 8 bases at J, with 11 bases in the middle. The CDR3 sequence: CASKTTREAFF. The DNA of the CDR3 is TGTGCCAGCAAAACCACGCGGGAAGCTTTCTTT. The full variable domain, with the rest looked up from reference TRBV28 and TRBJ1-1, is DVKVTQSSRYLVKRTGEKVFLECVQDMDHENMFWYRQDPGLGLRLIYFSYDVKMKEKGDIPEGYSVSREKKERFSLILESASTNQTSMYLCASKTTREAFFGQGTRLTVV.

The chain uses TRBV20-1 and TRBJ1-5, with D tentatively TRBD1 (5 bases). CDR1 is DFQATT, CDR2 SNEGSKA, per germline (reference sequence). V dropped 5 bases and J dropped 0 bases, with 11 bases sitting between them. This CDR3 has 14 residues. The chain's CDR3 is CSAPDRGSNQPQHF. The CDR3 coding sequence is TGCAGTGCTCCCGACAGAGGTAGCAATCAGCCCCAGCATTTT.

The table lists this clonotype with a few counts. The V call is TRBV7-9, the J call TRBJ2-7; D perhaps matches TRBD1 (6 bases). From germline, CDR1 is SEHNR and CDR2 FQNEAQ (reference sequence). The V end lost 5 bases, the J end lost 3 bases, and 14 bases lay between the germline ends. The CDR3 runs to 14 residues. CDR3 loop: CASSPWGQDYEQYF. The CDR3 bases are TGTGCCAGCAGCCCGTGGGGGCAAGACTACGAGCAGTACTTC. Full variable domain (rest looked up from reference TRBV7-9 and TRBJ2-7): DTGVSQNPRHKITKRGQNVTFRCDPISEHNRLYWYRQTLGQGPEFLTYFQNEAQLEKSRLLSDRFSAERPKGSFSTLEIQRTEQGDSAMYLCASSPWGQDYEQYFGPGTRLTVT.

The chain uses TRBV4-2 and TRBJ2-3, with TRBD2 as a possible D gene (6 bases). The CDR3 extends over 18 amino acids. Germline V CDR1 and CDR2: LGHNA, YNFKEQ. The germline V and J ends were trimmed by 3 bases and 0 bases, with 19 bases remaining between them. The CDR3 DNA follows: TGTGCCAGCAGCCAGGAAAATATAGCGGTTGCTAGCACAGATACGCAGTATTTT. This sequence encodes CASSQENIAVASTDTQYF.

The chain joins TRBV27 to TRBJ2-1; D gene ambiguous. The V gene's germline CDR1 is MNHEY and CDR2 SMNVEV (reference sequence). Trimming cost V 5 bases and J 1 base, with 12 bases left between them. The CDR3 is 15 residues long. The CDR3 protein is CASSDRTSSYNEQFF. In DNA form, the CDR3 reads TGTGCCAGCAGTGATAGGACGTCGTCCTACAATGAGCAGTTCTTC.

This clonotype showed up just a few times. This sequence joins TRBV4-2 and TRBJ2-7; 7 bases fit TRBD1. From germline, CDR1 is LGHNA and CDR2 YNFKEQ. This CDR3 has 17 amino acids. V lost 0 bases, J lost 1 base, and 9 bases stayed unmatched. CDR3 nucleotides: TGTGCCAGCAGCCAAGATCCCTCGGGCAGGGGGTCCTACGAGCAGTACTTC. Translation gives CASSQDPSGRGSYEQYF.

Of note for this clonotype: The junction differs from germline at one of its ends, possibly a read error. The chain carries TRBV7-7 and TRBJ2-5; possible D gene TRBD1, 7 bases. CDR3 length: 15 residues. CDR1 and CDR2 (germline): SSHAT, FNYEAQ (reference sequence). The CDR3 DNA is TGTGCTAGCAGCTTGAAGCCGACAGGGAGGGAGACCCAGTACTTC. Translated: CASSLKPTGRETQYF.

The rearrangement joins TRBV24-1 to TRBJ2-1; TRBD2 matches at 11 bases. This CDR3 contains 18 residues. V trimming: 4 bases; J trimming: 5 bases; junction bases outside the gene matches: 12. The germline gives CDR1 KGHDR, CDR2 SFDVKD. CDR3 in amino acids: CATSDRLAGQSGHNEQFF. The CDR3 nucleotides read TGTGCCACCAGTGACCGACTAGCGGGGCAGTCTGGGCACAATGAGCAGTTCTTC.

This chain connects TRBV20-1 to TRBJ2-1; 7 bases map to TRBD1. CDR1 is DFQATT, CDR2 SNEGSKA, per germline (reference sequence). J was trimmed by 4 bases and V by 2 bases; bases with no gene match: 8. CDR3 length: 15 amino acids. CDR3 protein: CSARKVGGGYNEQFF. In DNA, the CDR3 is TGCAGTGCTAGAAAGGTAGGGGGCGGATACAATGAGCAGTTCTTC.

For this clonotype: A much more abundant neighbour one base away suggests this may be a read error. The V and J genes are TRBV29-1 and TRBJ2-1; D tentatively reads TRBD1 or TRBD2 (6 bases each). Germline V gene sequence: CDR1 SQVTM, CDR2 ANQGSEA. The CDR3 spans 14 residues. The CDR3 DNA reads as TGCAGCGCTGAAGGGTGGGGGGCTGACAATGAGCAGTTCTTC. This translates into CSAEGWGADNEQFF.

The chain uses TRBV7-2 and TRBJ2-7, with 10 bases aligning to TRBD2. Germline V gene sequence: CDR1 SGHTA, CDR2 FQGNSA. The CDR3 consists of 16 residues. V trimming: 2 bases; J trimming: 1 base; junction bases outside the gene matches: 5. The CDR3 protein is CASSLFSGGASYEQYF. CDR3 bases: TGTGCCAGCAGCTTATTCAGCGGGGGGGCATCCTACGAGCAGTACTTC.

The CDR3 nucleotides read TGTGCCAGCAGTTCCAGGGGATATAGCAATCAGCCCCAGCATTTT. Residues: CASSSRGYSNQPQHF. The chain links TRBV12-3 or TRBV12-4 to TRBJ1-5; D is possibly TRBD1 (6 bases). The CDR3 is made up of 15 amino acids. Trimming took off 4 bases at V and 0 bases at J, with 10 bases between the two ends.

The DNA for the CDR3 is TGCAGCGTTGTTGAGGTGAGGAAGACCCAGTACTTC. Translating it yields CSVVEVRKTQYF. V and J are TRBV29-1 and TRBJ2-5; no clear D. The CDR3 length is 12 residues. CDR1 and CDR2 from the germline V gene are SQVTM and ANQGSEA. Trimming pared 4 bases from V and 6 bases from J, leaving 12 bases between.

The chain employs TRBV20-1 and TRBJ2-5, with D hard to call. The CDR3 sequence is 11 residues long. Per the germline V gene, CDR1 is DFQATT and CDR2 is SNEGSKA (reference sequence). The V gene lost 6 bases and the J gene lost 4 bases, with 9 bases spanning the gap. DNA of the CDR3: TGCAGTGCCCGGACCGGAGAGACCCAGTACTTC. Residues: CSARTGETQYF.

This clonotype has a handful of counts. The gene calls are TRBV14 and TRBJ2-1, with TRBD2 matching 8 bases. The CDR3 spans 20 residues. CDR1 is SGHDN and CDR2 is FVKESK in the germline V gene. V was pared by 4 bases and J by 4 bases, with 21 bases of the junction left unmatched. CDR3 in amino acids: CASSRRPGAQLAELYNEQFF. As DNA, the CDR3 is TGTGCCAGCAGCCGACGCCCCGGGGCCCAACTAGCGGAGTTGTACAATGAGCAGTTCTTC.

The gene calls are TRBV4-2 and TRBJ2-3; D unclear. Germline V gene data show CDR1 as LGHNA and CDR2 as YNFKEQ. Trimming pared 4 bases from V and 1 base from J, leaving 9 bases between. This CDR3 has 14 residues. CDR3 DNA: TGTGCCAGCAGCCGCGGACGGGGCACAGATACGCAGTATTTT. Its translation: CASSRGRGTDTQYF.

CDR3 DNA: TGTGCCAGCAGTTTCGCGGCTAGCGGGGCCTCCTACAATGAGCAGTTCTTC. As protein: CASSFAASGASYNEQFF. The chain has TRBV12-3 or TRBV12-4 and TRBJ2-1; 9 bases map to TRBD2. V was pared by 3 bases and J by 0 bases, with 6 bases of the junction left unmatched. The CDR3 is 17 amino acids.

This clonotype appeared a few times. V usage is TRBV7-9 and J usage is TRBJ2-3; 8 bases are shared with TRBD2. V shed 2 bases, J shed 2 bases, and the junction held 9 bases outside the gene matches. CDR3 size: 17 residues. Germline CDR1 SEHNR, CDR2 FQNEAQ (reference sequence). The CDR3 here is CASSLRGAGEVTDTQYF. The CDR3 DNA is TGTGCCAGCAGCTTAAGGGGAGCGGGGGAGGTCACAGATACGCAGTATTTT.

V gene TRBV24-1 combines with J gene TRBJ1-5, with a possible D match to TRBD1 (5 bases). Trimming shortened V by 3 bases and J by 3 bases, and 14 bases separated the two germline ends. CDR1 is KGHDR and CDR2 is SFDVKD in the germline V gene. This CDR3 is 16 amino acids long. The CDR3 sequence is CATSDTGRGHNQPQHF. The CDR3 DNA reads TGTGCCACCAGTGATACTGGGAGGGGTCACAATCAGCCCCAGCATTTT.

CDR3 in amino acids: CASSFGGDQPQHF. CDR3 sequence (DNA): TGTGCCAGCAGCTTTGGGGGGGATCAGCCCCAGCATTTT. The chain employs TRBV7-2 and TRBJ1-5; D perhaps matches TRBD1 (5 bases). V was cut by 3 bases and J by 5 bases, with 8 bases left in between. This CDR3 is 13 amino acids long. CDR1 and CDR2 from the germline V gene are SGHTA and FQGNSA.

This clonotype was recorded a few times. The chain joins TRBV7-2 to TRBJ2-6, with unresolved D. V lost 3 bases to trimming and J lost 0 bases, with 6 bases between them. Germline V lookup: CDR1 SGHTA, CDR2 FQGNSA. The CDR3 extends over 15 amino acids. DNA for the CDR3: TGTGCCAGCAGCTTTACATACTCTGGGGCCAACGTCCTGACTTTC. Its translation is CASSFTYSGANVLTF. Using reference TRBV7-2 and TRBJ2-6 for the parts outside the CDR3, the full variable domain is GAGVSQSPSNKVTEKGKDVELRCDPISGHTALYWYRQSLGQGLEFLIYFQGNSAPDKSGLPSDRFSAERTGGSVSTLTIQRTQQEDSAVYLCASSFTYSGANVLTFGAGSRLTVL.

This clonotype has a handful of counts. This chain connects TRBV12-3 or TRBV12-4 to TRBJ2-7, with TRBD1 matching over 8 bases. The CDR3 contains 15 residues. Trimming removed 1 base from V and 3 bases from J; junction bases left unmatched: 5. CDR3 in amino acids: CASSLGTGLGYEQYF. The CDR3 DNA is TGTGCCAGCAGTTTAGGGACAGGGTTGGGCTACGAGCAGTACTTC.

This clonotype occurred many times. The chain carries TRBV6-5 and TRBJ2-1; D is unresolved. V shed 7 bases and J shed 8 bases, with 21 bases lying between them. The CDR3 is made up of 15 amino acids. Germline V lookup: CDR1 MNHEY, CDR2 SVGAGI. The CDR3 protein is CASTRGDRSVDEQFF. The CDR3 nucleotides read TGTGCCAGCACCCGAGGAGATAGATCGGTCGATGAGCAGTTCTTC.

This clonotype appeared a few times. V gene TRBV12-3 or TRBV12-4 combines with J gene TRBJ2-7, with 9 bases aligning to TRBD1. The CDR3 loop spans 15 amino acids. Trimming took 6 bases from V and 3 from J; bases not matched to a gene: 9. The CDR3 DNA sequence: TGTGCCAGCAGCAGAGGGACAGGGTTATTCTACGAGCAGTACTTC. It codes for CASSRGTGLFYEQYF.

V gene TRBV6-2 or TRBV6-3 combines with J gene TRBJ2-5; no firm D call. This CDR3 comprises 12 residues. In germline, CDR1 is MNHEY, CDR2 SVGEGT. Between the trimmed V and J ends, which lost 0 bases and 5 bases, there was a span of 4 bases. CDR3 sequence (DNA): TGTGCCAGCAGTTACTCGACGGAGACCCAGTACTTC. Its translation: CASSYSTETQYF.